The rows below give T cell receptor beta chains drawn from one sample of a study of CD8 T cells in ankylosing spondylitis. TCRdb reanalysed the 5' RACE reads using MiXCR and keeps one entry per CDR3 protein. The table has more than 650,000 distinct CDR3 sequences, about 10% seen once. Material: blood, either unsorted or a sorted T cell fraction (not recorded which). These TCRs come from a male donor with ankylosing spondylitis. The CDR3 runs from the conserved cysteine through the conserved F or W. The D gene is left open where the match is weak.

v_call d_call cdr3_aa
TRBV4-3 TRBD1 CASSQDWRGLEKLFF
TRBV20-1 TRBD1 CSATGTGYTDTQYF
TRBV5-1 NA CASSLFEGEQYF
TRBV5-5 NA CASSLLGKEAFF
TRBV18 TRBD1 CASSLQDRAAQYF
TRBV7-2 NA CAEGRDGTEAFF
TRBV12-3/TRBV12-4 NA CASSLTGTRNEQFF
TRBV15 NA CATSRVGTVSYEQYF
TRBV20-1 NA CSWRGNSDTQYF
TRBV29-1 NA CSVEAPPGELFF
TRBV3-1 NA CASSHLTQNEQFF
TRBV6-2/TRBV6-3 TRBD2 CASSYSRDYLTDTQYF
TRBV7-9 NA CASSFPQGSSYNEQFF